This is a list of T cell receptor beta chains from one sample in a study of T and B cells in COVID-19 patients. Each CDR3 protein is one row after TCRdb ran MiXCR on the multiplex PCR reads. The sample holds roughly 9,000 distinct CDR3 sequences, 28% seen once. The sample comprised blood. Receptors were obtained from a human donor who had recovered from COVID-19. CDR3s include the opening cysteine and the closing phenylalanine or tryptophan. Each record gives: D gene, clone size, V gene, J gene, CDR3 protein, CDR3 DNA. D genes are given only for firm matches. Where a row states a size, it is once, few, many or the class of an expanded clone; other rows omit it.

TRBD2	few	TRBV11-1	TRBJ2-2	CASSLARGTSDTGELFF	TGTGCCAGCAGCTTAGCGAGGGGGACTAGCGACACCGGGGAGCTGTTTTTT
TRBD1	medium-sized	TRBV6-1	TRBJ2-5	CASLGQGETQYF	TGTGCCAGCCTCGGACAGGGAGAGACCCAGTACTTC
.	medium-sized	TRBV29-1	TRBJ2-7	CSVENSDEQYF	TGCAGCGTTGAGAATTCCGACGAGCAGTACTTC
.	medium-sized	TRBV6-1	TRBJ2-7	CASSETAVVSYEQYF	TGTGCCAGCAGTGAAACAGCGGTAGTTTCCTACGAGCAGTACTTC
.	few	TRBV12-3/TRBV12-4	TRBJ1-1	CASRVGMSLNTEAFF	TGTGCCAGCAGGGTAGGCATGAGTTTAAACACTGAAGCTTTCTTT
.	.	TRBV6-5	TRBJ1-5	CASTRESNQPQHF	TGTGCCAGCACTAGGGAGAGCAATCAGCCCCAGCATTTT
.	medium-sized	TRBV6-5	TRBJ2-1	CASSATGMTRKNNEQFF	TGTGCCAGCAGTGCTACGGGCATGACTCGGAAGAACAATGAGCAGTTCTTC
.	medium-sized	TRBV6-5	TRBJ2-1	CASSRGNEQFF	TGTGCCAGCAGTCGTGGGAATGAGCAGTTCTTC
TRBD1	many	TRBV19	TRBJ1-2	CASSPDRDYGYTF	TGTGCCAGTTCCCCGGACAGGGACTATGGCTACACCTTC
.	few	TRBV19	TRBJ1-2	CASSTQQGLTNYGYTF	TGTGCCAGTAGTACCCAGCAGGGACTAACTAACTATGGCTACACCTTC
.	.	TRBV12-3/TRBV12-4	TRBJ1-5	CASSLRYLDGQPQHF	TGTGCCAGCAGTTTAAGGTACCTAGACGGGCAGCCCCAGCATTTT
.	.	TRBV5-4	TRBJ1-1	CASSLTAENTEAFF	TGCGCCAGCAGCTTAACGGCGGAGAACACTGAAGCTTTCTTT
TRBD1	few	TRBV18	TRBJ1-5	CASSPDRVRNQPQHF	TGTGCCAGCTCGCCAGACAGGGTACGCAATCAGCCCCAGCATTTT
.	.	TRBV20-1	TRBJ1-2	CSASKGGGGYTF	TGCAGTGCGAGCAAGGGAGGAGGCGGCTACACCTTC
.	.	TRBV25-1	TRBJ1-4	CASSYLGDEKLFF	TGTGCCAGCAGTTACCTGGGTGATGAAAAACTGTTTTTT
.	few	TRBV4-2	TRBJ2-1	CASSQAGTNEQFF	TGTGCCAGCAGCCAAGCAGGGACAAATGAGCAGTTCTTC
TRBD1	medium-sized	TRBV30	TRBJ1-4	CAWSAPTGRYEKLFF	TGTGCCTGGAGCGCCCCGACAGGGAGGTACGAAAAACTGTTTTTT
.	few	TRBV5-1	TRBJ2-3	CASSVQGTDTQYF	TGCGCCAGCAGCGTACAGGGCACAGATACGCAGTATTTT
.	medium-sized	TRBV5-5	TRBJ2-2	CASSLLQGSLGEGLFF	TGTGCCAGCAGCTTGCTACAGGGGTCCCTTGGGGAGGGGCTGTTTTTT
TRBD1	.	TRBV5-5	TRBJ2-2	CASSFRQGARWTGELFF	TGTGCCAGCAGCTTCCGACAGGGGGCGCGATGGACCGGGGAGCTGTTTTTT
TRBD1	few	TRBV28	TRBJ1-5	CASRSGTGGHQPQHF	TGTGCCAGCAGATCTGGGACAGGAGGGCATCAGCCCCAGCATTTT
TRBD1	medium-sized	TRBV7-9	TRBJ2-1	CASSQGDEQFF	TGTGCCAGCAGCCAGGGGGATGAGCAGTTCTTC
TRBD1	few	TRBV5-4	TRBJ1-1	CASSDPGTGGNQAFF	TGTGCCAGCAGCGATCCCGGGACAGGGGGCAATCAAGCTTTCTTT
TRBD2	.	TRBV5-4	TRBJ2-5	CASSLLSAGQETQYF	TGTGCCAGCAGCTTATTGTCAGCGGGGCAAGAGACCCAGTACTTC
TRBD1	few	TRBV6-2/TRBV6-3	TRBJ1-5	CASRTQGYNQPQHF	TGTGCCAGCAGGACACAGGGGTACAATCAGCCCCAGCATTTT
TRBD1	.	TRBV6-5	TRBJ1-2	CASSWTGASYGYTF	TGTGCCAGCAGTTGGACAGGGGCGAGCTATGGCTACACCTTC
TRBD2	.	TRBV4-3	TRBJ2-3	CASSQDLSGTRTDTQYF	TGCGCCAGCAGCCAAGATCTTAGCGGGACTCGCACAGATACGCAGTATTTT
.	.	TRBV7-2	TRBJ1-1	CASSLSGTPDEAFF	TGTGCCAGCAGCTTAAGCGGGACGCCGGATGAAGCTTTCTTT
.	medium-sized	TRBV18	TRBJ2-2	CASSPNAGRQNTGELFF	TGTGCCAGCTCACCTAATGCCGGGAGACAGAACACCGGGGAGCTGTTTTTT
.	.	TRBV5-6	TRBJ2-6	CASSQDPGSSGANVLTF	TGCGCCAGCAGCCAAGATCCAGGATCCTCTGGGGCCAACGTCCTGACTTTC
TRBD2	.	TRBV19	TRBJ2-1	CASRVTSGGASEQFF	TGTGCCAGTAGGGTCACTAGCGGGGGGGCTAGTGAGCAGTTCTTC
TRBD2	many	TRBV6-2/TRBV6-3	TRBJ2-5	CASSPGTSAFQETQYF	TGTGCCAGCAGCCCCGGGACTAGCGCTTTCCAAGAGACCCAGTACTTC
TRBD2	.	TRBV20-1	TRBJ2-1	CSARAVAGGFNEQFF	TGCAGTGCTAGAGCTGTAGCGGGAGGATTCAATGAGCAGTTCTTC
TRBD1	.	TRBV19	TRBJ1-2	CASSIRGTGSWSGYTF	TGTGCCAGTAGTATACGAGGGACAGGGAGCTGGAGTGGCTACACCTTC
TRBD1	few	TRBV29-1	TRBJ1-1	CSVDTYGAGGTEAFF	TGCAGCGTTGATACGTACGGGGCAGGGGGCACTGAAGCTTTCTTT
.	.	TRBV5-6	TRBJ1-1	CASSLAGGVNTEAFF	TGTGCCAGCAGCTTGGCCGGAGGGGTGAACACTGAAGCTTTCTTT
.	.	TRBV12-3/TRBV12-4	TRBJ1-2	CASSLALGNYGYTF	TGTGCCAGCAGTTTAGCGCTGGGGAACTATGGCTACACCTTC
TRBD1	.	TRBV27	TRBJ2-5	CASRNRGNVEETQYF	TGTGCCAGCAGAAACAGGGGAAATGTAGAAGAGACCCAGTACTTC
.	.	TRBV19	TRBJ2-3	CASSIGQGASGGADTQYF	TGTGCCAGTAGTATCGGACAGGGGGCTAGCGGGGGAGCAGATACGCAGTATTTT
TRBD1	medium-sized	TRBV18	TRBJ2-5	CASSRGQIETQYF	TGTGCCAGCTCACGGGGACAGATAGAGACCCAGTACTTC